Following are 31 T cell receptor beta chains from one sample sequenced in a study of PD-L1 blockade in urothelial cancer. Described time point: pretreatment peripheral blood. Sequenced by immunoSEQ multiplex PCR; TCRdb stores in-frame clones only, minus some. This repertoire shows 40,000 to 60,000 clones, approximately 79% found once; its top ten account for more than 3%. The sample in question was PBMCs, obtained around atezolizumab (anti-PD-L1) treatment. These receptors were taken from a man between 65 and 85 years old with urothelial cancer.

The chain has TRBV4-2 and TRBJ1-4, with unresolved D. With 1 base removed from V and 4 bases from J, the gap between germline ends came to 10 bases. The CDR3 extends over 15 amino acids. Germline V gives CDR1 LGHNA, CDR2 YNFKEQ. In DNA, the CDR3 is TGTGCCAGCAGCCAAGCCCCCGCGAGTAATGAAAAACTGTTTTTT. It encodes CASSQAPASNEKLFF.

In its sample, this clone was seen a few times. The gene calls are TRBV28 and TRBJ2-7; TRBD2 is a possible D gene (6 bases). The ends were cut back, 5 bases at V and 0 bases at J, with 14 bases in the middle. Per the germline V gene, CDR1 is MDHEN and CDR2 is SYDVKM. This CDR3 has 15 amino acids. This CDR3 reads CASSHRDLSSYEQYF. The CDR3 DNA reads TGTGCCAGCAGTCACCGGGACTTGAGCTCCTACGAGCAGTACTTC. The full variable domain, with the rest looked up from reference TRBV28 and TRBJ2-7, is DVKVTQSSRYLVKRTGEKVFLECVQDMDHENMFWYRQDPGLGLRLIYFSYDVKMKEKGDIPEGYSVSREKKERFSLILESASTNQTSMYLCASSHRDLSSYEQYFGPGTRLTVT.

The gene calls are TRBV19 and TRBJ1-1; maybe TRBD1 (5 bases). The CDR3 contains 15 residues. Germline CDR1 is LNHDA and CDR2 is SQIVND (reference sequence). Trimming shortened V by 2 bases and J by 1 base, and 11 bases separated the two germline ends. This CDR3 is CASSIMQGENTEAFF. The CDR3 DNA is TGTGCCAGTAGTATAATGCAGGGCGAGAACACTGAAGCTTTCTTT.

This sequence joins TRBV29-1 and TRBJ2-5; 8 bases line up with TRBD2. This CDR3 region has 14 residues. V dropped 7 bases and J dropped 5; count of bases not matched to a gene: 12. Germline V gene data show CDR1 as SQVTM and CDR2 as ANQGSEA. The CDR3 reads CSAERGLGGETQYF. CDR3 sequence (DNA): TGCAGCGCCGAGCGGGGACTAGGAGGGGAGACCCAGTACTTC.

This chain uses TRBV9 with TRBJ2-1; TRBD2 aligns across 8 bases. V lost 0 bases, J lost 9 bases, and 11 bases stayed unmatched. The CDR3 consists of 16 residues. Germline-derived CDR1 and CDR2 are SGDLS and YYNGEE. For the CDR3, the DNA is TGTGCCAGCAGCGTAGACTTTAGCGGGGTCAGGGGTGAGCAGTTCTTC. Translation gives CASSVDFSGVRGEQFF.

This clone was counted a few times. V and J are TRBV5-4 and TRBJ2-2; TRBD2 agrees at 7 bases. The CDR3 has 16 residues. V shed 2 bases and J 0 bases; nucleotides not matched to a gene: 4. Germline values: CDR1 SGHNT, CDR2 YYREEE (reference sequence). The CDR3 DNA reads as TGTGCCAGCAGCTTCACAGCGGGAACGAACACCGGGGAGCTGTTTTTT. Protein sequence: CASSFTAGTNTGELFF.

The rearrangement links TRBV5-1 to TRBJ1-2; D uncertain. Germline V gives CDR1 SGHRS, CDR2 YFSETQ. Trimming left V 0 bases short and J 8 bases short, with 11 bases between. The CDR3 runs 13 residues. The CDR3, as DNA: TGCGCCAGCAGCTTGGAGTCAGGAAGGGGCTACACCTTC. Protein sequence: CASSLESGRGYTF.

The V and J genes are TRBV19 and TRBJ1-5; a weak D match, TRBD1 (6 bases). V lost 5 bases, J lost 2 bases, and 10 bases lay in between. From germline, CDR1 is LNHDA and CDR2 SQIVND (reference sequence). The CDR3 runs to 14 residues. The CDR3 DNA reads TGTGCCAGTAGTGGGGGGGCGGGCAATCAGCCCCAGCATTTT. Amino acid sequence: CASSGGAGNQPQHF.

The rearrangement joins TRBV27 to TRBJ1-2; 11 bases are shared with TRBD1. The germline gives CDR1 MNHEY, CDR2 SMNVEV (reference sequence). The CDR3 has 15 amino acids. J was trimmed by 5 bases and V by 4 bases; bases with no gene match: 6. The CDR3 DNA reads as TGTGCCAGCAGTTCCCAGGACAGGGGGCCGTATGGCTACACCTTC. Translation gives CASSSQDRGPYGYTF.

The chain joins TRBV2 to TRBJ2-2; 7 bases fit TRBD1. The J segment lost 4 bases and the V segment lost 6 bases, leaving 5 bases of the junction unmatched. CDR1 is SNHLY, CDR2 FYNNEI, per germline. CDR3 length: 14 residues. CDR3 DNA sequence: TGTGCCAGCAGGGGGCAGGGGGTCACCGGGGAGCTGTTTTTT. Protein product: CASRGQGVTGELFF.

The chain combines TRBV7-9 with TRBJ1-6; perhaps TRBD1 as D (5 bases). This CDR3 comprises 17 residues. The V and J ends lost 8 bases and 0 bases respectively, with 17 bases between them. Germline V lookup: CDR1 SEHNR, CDR2 FQNEAQ (reference sequence). The CDR3 spells CASDTKGLSSYNSPLHF. The CDR3 bases are TGTGCCAGCGACACTAAGGGACTGAGCTCCTATAATTCACCCCTCCACTTT.

The DNA for the CDR3 is TGTGCCAGCAGCATGGACGGGGGTTTGGACCAGTACTTC. This sequence encodes CASSMDGGLDQYF. The chain recombines TRBV7-2 with TRBJ2-5, with D tentatively TRBD2 (6 bases). Trimming took 5 bases from V and 10 from J, leaving 17 bases between them. Germline V CDR1 and CDR2: SGHTA, FQGNSA. The CDR3 has 13 amino acids.

This clone has just one count. The V and J genes are TRBV6-5 and TRBJ2-3; 7 nucleotides line up with TRBD2. Germline CDR1 reads MNHEY; CDR2 reads SVGAGI. J was trimmed by 0 bases and V by 4 bases; bases with no gene match: 7. The CDR3 has 16 residues. The DNA for the CDR3 is TGTGCCAGCAGTTCCAGTAGCGGGTCTAGCACAGATACGCAGTATTTT. Its translation: CASSSSSGSSTDTQYF.

V is TRBV5-6 and J is TRBJ1-1; D gene unclear. This CDR3 has 15 residues. V shed 2 bases and J shed 5 bases, with 16 bases lying between them. The germline CDR1 and CDR2 sequences are SGHDT and YYEEEE. DNA of the CDR3: TGTGCCAGCAGCTTCTGGGGAGTCCTAGGAACTGAAGCTTTCTTT. Protein: CASSFWGVLGTEAFF. Full variable domain (remainder filled in from reference TRBV5-6 and TRBJ1-1): DAGVTQSPTHLIKTRGQQVTLRCSPKSGHDTVSWYQQALGQGPQFIFQYYEEEERQRGNFPDRFSGHQFPNYSSELNVNALLLGDSALYLCASSFWGVLGTEAFFGQGTRLTVV.

The V gene is TRBV30, the J gene TRBJ2-3; 8 bases fit TRBD1. The CDR3 runs 17 residues. J gave up 2 bases and V 0 bases, and 10 bases lay outside the gene matches. The germline gives CDR1 GTSNPN, CDR2 SVGIG (reference sequence). This CDR3 is CAWSVPGGGGYTDTQYF. In DNA form, the CDR3 reads TGTGCCTGGAGTGTACCAGGGGGCGGTGGCTACACAGATACGCAGTATTTT.

The chain links TRBV5-1 to TRBJ2-5; D call uncertain. Germline V gene data show CDR1 as SGHRS and CDR2 as YFSETQ. The CDR3 contains 14 residues. V lost 0 bases, J lost 2 bases, and 8 bases lay in between. CDR3 sequence reads: CASSLGPPQETQYF. The CDR3 DNA reads TGCGCCAGCAGCTTGGGGCCACCACAAGAGACCCAGTACTTC.

The V and J genes are TRBV18 and TRBJ2-7, with TRBD1 as a possible D gene (5 bases). There are 14 residues in the CDR3. From germline, CDR1 is KGHSH and CDR2 LQKENI. V lost 3 bases to trimming and J lost 1 base, with 10 bases between them. CDR3 DNA sequence: TGTGCCAGCTCACCCAAGCAGGGTTCCTACGAGCAGTACTTC. This gives the protein CASSPKQGSYEQYF. Full variable domain (missing parts from reference TRBV18 and TRBJ2-7): NAGVMQNPRHLVRRRGQEARLRCSPMKGHSHVYWYRQLPEEGLKFMVYLQKENIIDESGMPKERFSAEFPKEGPSILRIQQVVRGDSAAYFCASSPKQGSYEQYFGPGTRLTVT.

The chain has TRBV19 and TRBJ2-3; 9 bases align to TRBD2. The CDR3 loop spans 14 amino acids. The germline CDR1 and CDR2 sequences are LNHDA and SQIVND (reference sequence). V trimming: 5 bases; J trimming: 11 bases; junction bases outside the gene matches: 11. For the CDR3, the DNA is TGTGCCAGTAGTGTCTGCGGGGGGGCCCTGGAGCAGTATTTT. It is translated as CASSVCGGALEQYF.

The V call is TRBV7-9, the J call TRBJ2-2; TRBD1 matches 8 bases. Germline V gene lookup returns CDR1 SEHNR and CDR2 FQNEAQ (reference sequence). This CDR3 spans 14 amino acids. V lost 8 bases and J lost 6; bases outside the gene matches: 8. The CDR3 DNA follows: TGTGCCAGCGGCGACAGGGGTGGATCCGGGGAGCTGTTTTTT. Translating gives CASGDRGGSGELFF.

This chain's CDR3 is CASSQEYSENTEAFF. The DNA for the CDR3 is TGCGCCAGCAGCCAAGAATACTCTGAGAACACTGAAGCTTTCTTT. The chain uses TRBV4-3 and TRBJ1-1; no definite D call. This CDR3 has 15 amino acids. The germline V and J ends were trimmed by 0 bases and 1 base, with 9 bases remaining between them. Germline V CDR1 and CDR2: LGHNA, YSLEER.

The chain carries TRBV27 and TRBJ1-2; D is possibly TRBD1 (6 bases). Germline V gives CDR1 MNHEY, CDR2 SMNVEV (reference sequence). The CDR3 consists of 14 residues. Trimming cost V 2 bases and J 2 bases, with 9 bases left between them. The CDR3 bases are TGTGCCAGCAGTTTAGACAGGCGGAACTATGGCTACACCTTC. It specifies CASSLDRRNYGYTF.

This chain's CDR3 is CASSPTGTGNTEAFF. As DNA, the CDR3 is TGTGCCAGCAGCCCCACCGGGACAGGCAACACTGAAGCTTTCTTT. The chain uses TRBV9 and TRBJ1-1, with 8 bases fitting TRBD1. The CDR3 has 15 amino acids. V dropped 4 bases and J dropped 2; count of bases not matched to a gene: 7. Looked up from germline, CDR1 is SGDLS and CDR2 is YYNGEE.

The rearrangement uses TRBV9 and TRBJ2-2, with TRBD2 matching over 7 bases. The CDR3 runs 14 residues. The junction had 5 bases not matched to a gene; V was cut back by 7 bases and J by 2 bases. Germline assignment: CDR1 SGDLS and CDR2 YYNGEE. The CDR3, as DNA: TGTGCCAGCGGGGAGGGCCGTAACACCGGGGAGCTGTTTTTT. This gives the protein CASGEGRNTGELFF.

The V call is TRBV4-2, the J call TRBJ2-1; 8 nucleotides align to TRBD1. V shed 4 bases, J shed 5 bases, and the junction held 4 bases outside the gene matches. Germline V lookup: CDR1 LGHNA, CDR2 YNFKEQ. The CDR3 totals 14 residues. Here the CDR3 DNA reads TGTGCCAGCAGCCCTTCAGGGGGCAACAATGAGCAGTTCTTC. Residues: CASSPSGGNNEQFF.

The genes are TRBV5-1 and TRBJ2-5; a possible D gene is TRBD1 (6 bases). The length of the CDR3 is 16 residues. Per germline, CDR1 SGHRS and CDR2 YFSETQ. Trimming shortened V by 0 bases and J by 0 bases, and 12 bases separated the two germline ends. The CDR3 spells CASSLGPTGNQETQYF. CDR3 coding DNA: TGCGCCAGCAGCTTGGGCCCTACAGGGAACCAAGAGACCCAGTACTTC. The variable domain in full, completed from reference TRBV5-1 and TRBJ2-5, reads KAGVTQTPRYLIKTRGQQVTLSCSPISGHRSVSWYQQTPGQGLQFLFEYFSETQRNKGNFPGRFSGRQFSNSRSEMNVSTLELGDSALYLCASSLGPTGNQETQYFGPGTRLLVL.

The gene calls are TRBV5-1 and TRBJ1-1; 9 positions match TRBD1. V gave up 4 bases and J gave up 4 bases; unmatched junction bases: 2. The CDR3 has 13 residues. Germline V gene data show CDR1 as SGHRS and CDR2 as YFSETQ. Here the CDR3 DNA reads TGCGCCAGCAGCCGGGACAGGGCCACTGAAGCTTTCTTT. Its translation is CASSRDRATEAFF.

V and J are TRBV6-1 and TRBJ1-1; 7 bases line up with TRBD1. The CDR3 has 15 amino acids. Trimming at V came to 3 bases and at J to 3 bases, leaving 7 bases not matched to a gene. Germline V gene sequence: CDR1 MNHNS, CDR2 SASEGT. The CDR3 is CASSDKTGSYTEAFF. The CDR3 DNA sequence: TGTGCCAGCAGTGACAAGACAGGGAGCTACACTGAAGCTTTCTTT.

V gene TRBV2 combines with J gene TRBJ2-6; D gene ambiguous. In germline, CDR1 is SNHLY, CDR2 FYNNEI. The CDR3 covers 14 residues. Between the trimmed V and J ends, which lost 4 bases and 0 bases, there was a span of 4 bases. The CDR3: CASSVGSGANVLTF. In nucleotides, the CDR3 is TGTGCCAGCAGTGTCGGCTCTGGGGCCAACGTCCTGACTTTC. Complete variable domain (other parts from reference TRBV2 and TRBJ2-6): EPEVTQTPSHQVTQMGQEVILRCVPISNHLYFYWYRQILGQKVEFLVSFYNNEISEKSEIFDDQFSVERPDGSNFTLKIRSTKLEDSAMYFCASSVGSGANVLTFGAGSRLTVL.

V gene TRBV6-5 combines with J gene TRBJ1-1, with D perhaps TRBD1 (5 bases). Germline CDR1 MNHEY, CDR2 SVGAGI. The length of the CDR3 is 14 residues. V dropped 8 bases and J dropped 2 bases, with 15 bases sitting between them. The CDR3 coding sequence is TGTGCCAGCTACTCCACAGGAGAAAACACTGAAGCTTTCTTT. Protein product: CASYSTGENTEAFF.

The chain combines TRBV5-4 with TRBJ1-2, with 7 bases identical to TRBD1. The germline CDR1 and CDR2 sequences are SGHNT and YYREEE (reference sequence). This CDR3 has 13 amino acids. V dropped 0 bases and J dropped 8; count of bases not matched to a gene: 4. CDR3 in DNA: TGTGCCAGCAGCTTGGAGGGGGCAGGGGGCTACACCTTC. Translating gives CASSLEGAGGYTF.

CDR3: CASSVTPSVRTDTQYF. CDR3 in DNA: TGTGCCAGCAGCGTTACCCCTAGTGTGCGCACAGATACGCAGTATTTT. The rearrangement uses TRBV9 and TRBJ2-3; D is unclear. Trimming stripped 2 bases from V and 1 base from J, with 14 bases between. Germline V gene lookup returns CDR1 SGDLS and CDR2 YYNGEE. The CDR3 consists of 16 residues.